This passage covers 15 T cell receptor beta chains from one sample sequenced in a study of blood T cell repertoires in COVID-19. Clones were sequenced by immunoSEQ multiplex PCR, and TCRdb holds only the in-frame ones, with some missing. The repertoire holds over 100,000 clones, with roughly three quarters as singletons. Sequenced material: peripheral blood. These receptors were obtained from a woman in her seventies with acute or convalescent COVID-19.

The gene calls are TRBV2 and TRBJ2-6; perhaps TRBD1 as D (5 bases). Trimming left V 3 bases short and J 13 bases short, with 10 bases between. The CDR3 is 12 residues long. In germline, CDR1 is SNHLY, CDR2 FYNNEI. The CDR3 spells CASSEQGRVLTF. The DNA of the CDR3 is TGTGCCAGCAGTGAGCAGGGCAGGGTCCTGACTTTC.

The chain combines TRBV20-1 with TRBJ2-3; TRBD2 matches 10 bases. This CDR3 contains 14 residues. Germline lookup yields CDR1 DFQATT and CDR2 SNEGSKA (reference sequence). V dropped 3 bases and J dropped 10; count of bases not matched to a gene: 10. CDR3 loop: CSASRLAGPLAQYF. The CDR3 DNA follows: TGCAGTGCTAGTCGACTAGCGGGCCCGCTTGCGCAGTATTTT.

This chain joins TRBV18 and TRBJ2-1, with 10 bases that match TRBD1. Germline V gene data show CDR1 as KGHSH and CDR2 as LQKENI. Losses at the gene ends were 8 bases for V and 5 bases for J; bases not matched to a gene: 3. This CDR3 comprises 13 residues. The CDR3 region has the DNA TGTGCCAGCCCCGGGACAGGGGACAATGAGCAGTTCTTC. Translated: CASPGTGDNEQFF.

This sequence joins TRBV7-2 and TRBJ2-5, with a weak D call TRBD2 (6 bases). There are 15 residues in the CDR3. Germline loops: CDR1 SGHTA, CDR2 FQGNSA. Between the trimmed V and J ends, which lost 4 bases and 5 bases, there was a span of 17 bases. The chain's CDR3 is CASSSRDSPRETQYF. CDR3 nucleotide sequence: TGTGCCAGCAGCTCCCGGGACTCCCCCCGGGAGACCCAGTACTTC.

The genes are TRBV10-1 and TRBJ1-2, with a possible D match to TRBD1 (6 bases). Germline V gene data show CDR1 as WNHNN and CDR2 as SYGVQD (reference sequence). Trimming shortened V by 3 bases and J by 8 bases, and 10 bases separated the two germline ends. This CDR3 spans 12 amino acids. CDR3 in DNA: TGCGCCAGCAGTGATCGGGACACCGGCTACACCTTC. Translated, it gives CASSDRDTGYTF.

This clone occurred a few times. The chain employs TRBV11-2 and TRBJ1-2, with TRBD1 matching over 8 bases. Germline V gene lookup returns CDR1 SGHAT and CDR2 FQNNGV. The length of the CDR3 is 13 residues. V dropped 3 bases and J dropped 3; count of bases not matched to a gene: 0. This chain's CDR3 is CASSLGQDYGYTF. The CDR3 coding sequence is TGTGCCAGCAGCTTGGGACAGGACTATGGCTACACCTTC.

The chain uses TRBV21-1 and TRBJ1-2; the table's D call of TRBD1 was not tested on the DNA. TRBV21-1 is tagged as a pseudogene. The CDR3 is 16 amino acids. This CDR3 reads CASTVSFPGQYYGYTF. Written as DNA, the CDR3 is TGTGCCAGCACCGTTTCATTTCCGGGACAGTACTATGGCTACACCTTC.

V gene TRBV11-3 combines with J gene TRBJ1-1; the D is unclear. The germline V gene has CDR1 SGHNT and CDR2 YENEEA. The CDR3 has 13 residues. Between the trimmed V and J ends, which lost 3 bases and 4 bases, there was a span of 9 bases. CDR3 sequence reads: CASSFGRGTEAFF. CDR3 nucleotides: TGTGCCAGCAGCTTCGGACGGGGCACTGAAGCTTTCTTT. The whole variable domain, filled in from reference TRBV11-3 and TRBJ1-1, reads EAGVVQSPRYKIIEKKQPVAFWCNPISGHNTLYWYLQNLGQGPELLIRYENEEAVDDSQLPKDRFSAERLKGVDSTLKIQPAELGDSAVYLCASSFGRGTEAFFGQGTRLTVV.

The chain has TRBV5-1 and TRBJ2-2; 7 nucleotides align to TRBD1. Germline-derived CDR1 and CDR2 are SGHRS and YFSETQ. The V segment lost 5 bases and the J segment 1 base; nucleotides outside the gene matches: 14. The CDR3 totals 18 residues. CDR3 loop: CASSNTATGAGNTGELFF. The DNA for the CDR3 is TGCGCCAGCAGTAATACAGCAACAGGGGCGGGGAACACCGGGGAGCTGTTTTTT.

This clone was detected once. The V call is TRBV7-2, the J call TRBJ1-1; D ambiguous. The CDR3 is made up of 14 amino acids. Trimming removed 6 bases at V and 1 base at J, with 12 bases between. Germline CDR1 SGHTA, CDR2 FQGNSA. The CDR3 DNA is TGTGCCAGCAGTATTACGAACAGGAACACTGAAGCTTTCTTT. Residues: CASSITNRNTEAFF. Full variable domain (outside the CDR3, taken from reference TRBV7-2 and TRBJ1-1): GAGVSQSPSNKVTEKGKDVELRCDPISGHTALYWYRQSLGQGLEFLIYFQGNSAPDKSGLPSDRFSAERTGGSVSTLTIQRTQQEDSAVYLCASSITNRNTEAFFGQGTRLTVV.

The chain carries TRBV5-8 and TRBJ2-3; 7 nucleotides match TRBD1. The trim removed 4 bases at V and 2 bases at J, leaving 10 bases unmatched. The CDR3 contains 16 residues. Germline CDR1 is SGHTS and CDR2 is YDEGEE. DNA of the CDR3: TGTGCCAGCAGCCGCGGACAGGTCCCTTTCACAGATACGCAGTATTTT. Residues: CASSRGQVPFTDTQYF.

This clone was counted only a few times. This rearrangement joins TRBV3-1 (or the pseudogene TRBV3-2) to TRBJ1-1; no clear D gene. Trimming cost V 1 base and J 1 base, with 7 bases left between them. Germline V gene data show CDR1 as LGHDT and CDR2 as YNNKEL (reference sequence). The CDR3 is made up of 14 amino acids. In DNA form, the CDR3 reads TGTGCCAGCAGCCAAGGGAGCTCGAACACTGAAGCTTTCTTT. It yields the protein CASSQGSSNTEAFF.

The gene calls are TRBV6-5 and TRBJ1-1; D gene uncertain. Trimming cost V 6 bases and J 7 bases, with 15 bases left between them. This CDR3 comprises 13 residues. Germline CDR1 reads MNHEY; CDR2 reads SVGAGI. CDR3 residues: CASSSTDGVEAFF. In DNA, the CDR3 is TGTGCCAGCAGCAGTACCGACGGAGTTGAAGCTTTCTTT.

The chain couples TRBV25-1 to TRBJ2-3; the D is unclear. The CDR3 consists of 15 residues. Germline CDR1 MGHDK, CDR2 SYGVNS. Trimming cost V 4 bases and J 1 base, with 12 bases left between them. CDR3 coding DNA: TGTGCCAGCAGTGTTAGTAACCTTGGCACAGATACGCAGTATTTT. It is translated as CASSVSNLGTDTQYF.

This rearrangement joins TRBV9 to TRBJ2-1; 9 bases agree with TRBD1. V was clipped by 3 bases and J by 8 bases; unmatched bases: 12. The CDR3 sequence is 16 residues long. From germline, CDR1 is SGDLS and CDR2 YYNGEE. CDR3 nucleotide sequence: TGTGCCAGCAGCGCGAGGGGACAGGGAAATGTGGATGAGCAGTTCTTC. Its translation: CASSARGQGNVDEQFF.